The clone carrying this T cell receptor beta chain was detected only a few times. No antigen is known for it. This specimen belongs to a study of PD-1 blockade in classical Hodgkin lymphoma. General study findings and limits: Those patients who began receiving nivolumab less than 1 year after ASCT had lower diversity, and they were excluded. Significant TCR diversity gains by C4D1 occurred in CD4+ but not CD8+ cells.

The protocol was immunoSEQ multiplex PCR, while the TCRdb copy is restricted to in-frame clones and leaves out a portion. The top ten hold about 2.7% of the sample, which has about 93,000 clones, about 90% seen once. Following autologous stem cell transplantation, relapse occurred in every patient, and exposure to brentuximab vedotin varied. The CDR3 totals 14 residues. V shed 1 base and J shed 7 bases, with 13 bases lying between them. Germline CDR1 reads SQVTM; CDR2 reads ANQGSEA. This TCR was recovered from a human donor with classical Hodgkin lymphoma. The sample here was peripheral blood mononuclear cells (PBMCs), taken before the second cycle of nivolumab. The chain employs TRBV29-1 and TRBJ2-2, with D perhaps TRBD1 (5 bases). For the CDR3, the DNA is TGCAGCGTTGAAGGGTACAGGCTGAGCGGGGAGCTGTTTTTT. Translated, it gives CSVEGYRLSGELFF.